Following are 25 T cell receptor beta chains from one sample sequenced in a study of early T cells in non-severe SARS-CoV-2 infection. TCRdb reprocessed the 5' RACE reads via MiXCR and lists one record per CDR3 protein. Seen here are over 45,000 distinct CDR3 sequences, over 13% observed once, and the top ten hold over 4%. Material: whole blood, obtained at baseline. The receptors here all came from an adult who was a healthcare worker with PCR-confirmed SARS-CoV-2 infection or an uninfected control (not recorded which).

V usage is TRBV12-3 or TRBV12-4 and J usage is TRBJ2-3; perhaps TRBD2 as D (6 bases). V lost 6 bases and J lost 1, with 11 bases in between. The CDR3 runs to 14 residues. The CDR3 spells CASRLEGRTDTQYF. In DNA form, the CDR3 reads TGTGCCAGCAGGTTGGAGGGGCGCACAGATACGCAGTATTTT.

The chain employs TRBV5-6 and TRBJ2-1; D might be TRBD2 (5 bases). The CDR3 totals 15 residues. Per the germline V gene, CDR1 is SGHDT and CDR2 is YYEEEE. V was pared by 0 bases and J by 6 bases, with 13 bases between. The CDR3 loop reads CASSLAGVMSNEQFF. The CDR3 DNA reads as TGTGCCAGCAGCTTGGCCGGGGTGATGAGCAATGAGCAGTTCTTC.

Only a few counts were recorded for this clonotype. The gene calls are TRBV20-1 and TRBJ2-5; TRBD2 is a possible D gene (6 bases). There are 16 residues in the CDR3. The germline V gene has CDR1 DFQATT and CDR2 SNEGSKA (reference sequence). Deletions cut 0 bases from V and 2 bases from J, with 16 bases between. This chain's CDR3 is CSAREGGGRSQETQYF. Here the CDR3 DNA reads TGCAGTGCTAGAGAGGGAGGAGGGAGGTCTCAAGAGACCCAGTACTTC.

V usage is TRBV7-3 and J usage is TRBJ2-3; the D is unclear. The CDR3 consists of 13 residues. Trimming removed 2 bases from V and 2 bases from J, with 5 bases in between. Germline V CDR1 and CDR2: SGHTA, FQGTGA. DNA for the CDR3: TGTGCCAGCAGCTTATCAGCCACAGATACGCAGTATTTT. Amino acids: CASSLSATDTQYF.

CDR3 in DNA: TGTGCCAGCAGCCAAGAGAGAATAGGAGGTGAGCAGTTCTTC. As protein: CASSQERIGGEQFF. This sequence joins TRBV4-2 and TRBJ2-1; D may be TRBD2 (5 bases). The CDR3 length is 14 residues. Germline V gene data show CDR1 as LGHNA and CDR2 as YNFKEQ. V was trimmed by 0 bases and J by 9 bases, leaving 12 bases between them.

As concerns this clonotype: Relative to the germline gene, one junction end is altered; a read error may explain this. This chain connects TRBV2 to TRBJ2-4; 10 bases map to TRBD1. CDR3 length equals 14 residues. Looked up from germline, CDR1 is SNHLY and CDR2 is FYNNEI. The DNA of the CDR3 is TGTGCCAGCAGTGCCCTACGACAGGGGGCGAACGATCTTTTC. Protein sequence: CASSALRQGANDLF.

Many counts were recorded for this clonotype. The genes are TRBV29-1 and TRBJ1-5; D not resolved. The ends were cut back, 6 bases at V and 4 bases at J, with 19 bases in the middle. Germline V gene data show CDR1 as SQVTM and CDR2 as ANQGSEA. The length of the CDR3 is 15 residues. The CDR3 DNA reads as TGCAGCGTCGCGGACGGCTTATTGGGAAATCAGCCCCAGCATTTT. Translated: CSVADGLLGNQPQHF.

This clonotype was seen only a few times. The chain recombines TRBV20-1 with TRBJ2-5; TRBD1 is a possible D gene (6 bases). Trimming took off 3 bases at V and 1 base at J, with 15 bases between the two ends. CDR3 length: 15 residues. Germline V gene sequence: CDR1 DFQATT, CDR2 SNEGSKA (reference sequence). The CDR3 DNA sequence: TGCAGTGCTAGGCAGGGGAGACAGACCCAAGAGACCCAGTACTTC. Protein sequence: CSARQGRQTQETQYF.

This clonotype was observed many times. CDR3 amino acids: CSAVLAGGTDTQYF. CDR3 sequence (DNA): TGCAGTGCAGTACTAGCGGGAGGCACAGATACGCAGTATTTT. V gene TRBV20-1 combines with J gene TRBJ2-3, with 11 bases fitting TRBD2. After removal of 6 bases from V and 1 base from J, the junction contained 3 bases not matched to a gene. CDR1 is DFQATT and CDR2 is SNEGSKA in the germline V gene (reference sequence). CDR3 length: 14 amino acids.

This clonotype was detected a few times. The chain joins TRBV12-2 to TRBJ1-6. TRBV12-2 is marked as a pseudogene. The CDR3 sequence is 12 residues long. As DNA, the CDR3 is TGTGCAAGTCGCTTAGCGTATTCACCCCTCCACTTT. The encoded protein is CASRLAYSPLHF.

This clonotype occurred many times. V and J are TRBV7-6 and TRBJ2-4; no clear D gene. The CDR3 spans 20 residues. In germline, CDR1 is SGHVS, CDR2 FNYEAQ. V was pared by 5 bases and J by 0 bases, with 26 bases between. CDR3 nucleotides: TGTGCCAGCAGCCTACCTCTGGAGAACCGCGGTGAGATAGCCAAAAACATTCAGTACTTC. As protein: CASSLPLENRGEIAKNIQYF.

The chain uses TRBV2 and TRBJ2-2, with D unclear. V was shortened by 7 bases and J by 5 bases, with 5 bases between the two germline ends. This CDR3 spans 11 amino acids. CDR1 is SNHLY, CDR2 FYNNEI, per germline. The CDR3 loop reads CASIDTGELFF. The DNA for the CDR3 is TGTGCCAGCATAGATACCGGGGAGCTGTTTTTT.

This clonotype was counted between two and nine times. The CDR3 protein is CARNGDRVMVEQFF. CDR3 in DNA: TGTGCCAGAAACGGGGACAGGGTCATGGTTGAGCAGTTCTTC. This chain uses TRBV6-2 or TRBV6-3 with TRBJ2-1; 9 bases map to TRBD1. The CDR3 sequence is 14 residues long. CDR1 is MNHEY, CDR2 SVGEGT, per germline. V lost 9 bases to trimming and J lost 9 bases; unmatched junction nucleotides: 12.

This clonotype was seen a few times. The chain recombines TRBV7-8 with TRBJ1-1; D possibly corresponds to TRBD1 (5 bases). With 5 bases removed from V and 9 bases from J, the gap between germline ends came to 16 bases. This CDR3 comprises 13 residues. CDR1 and CDR2 (germline): SGHVS, FQNEAQ. Here the CDR3 reads CASSPEGWGKAFF. Written as DNA, the CDR3 is TGTGCCAGCAGCCCCGAGGGGTGGGGCAAAGCTTTCTTT.

This clonotype has a handful of counts. The chain couples TRBV6-2 or TRBV6-3 to TRBJ2-7, with D perhaps TRBD1 or TRBD2 (5 bases each). V was cut by 6 bases and J by 4 bases, with 10 bases left in between. Germline assignment: CDR1 MNHEY and CDR2 SVGEGT. The CDR3 has 12 amino acids. CDR3: CASSRREYEQYF. CDR3 nucleotides: TGTGCCAGCAGCCGCAGGGAGTACGAGCAGTACTTC.

Concerning this clonotype itself: This may come from a read error, since a much larger clone is one base off. The chain recombines TRBV7-8 with TRBJ2-2; no clear D gene. Per germline, CDR1 SGHVS and CDR2 FQNEAQ. Trimming took 4 bases from V and 7 from J, leaving 13 bases between them. CDR3 length: 14 amino acids. The CDR3 DNA follows: TGTGCCAGCAGCTCGAGACTCCTCAACGGGGAGCTGTTTTTT. Its translation: CASSSRLLNGELFF.

This clonotype has just a few counts. The J gene is TRBJ2-7, the V gene TRBV28; 9 bases map to TRBD1. The CDR3 length is 13 residues. V was pared by 6 bases and J by 2 bases, with 2 bases of the junction left unmatched. Looked up from germline, CDR1 is MDHEN and CDR2 is SYDVKM. In DNA, the CDR3 is TGTGCCAGCAGGGGACAGGGTACCTACGAGCAGTACTTC. This sequence encodes CASRGQGTYEQYF.

In regard to this clonotype: The missing conserved phenylalanine or tryptophan at the end of this CDR3 makes a read error likely. The rearrangement joins TRBV18 to TRBJ1-1, with a weak D call TRBD1 (5 bases). This CDR3 has 14 residues. CDR1 and CDR2 from the germline V gene are KGHSH and LQKENI. V was pared by 3 bases and J by 4 bases, with 12 bases between. The chain's CDR3 is CASSPFEGITEAFL. Here the CDR3 DNA reads TGTGCCAGCTCACCGTTCGAGGGGATCACTGAAGCTTTCCTT.

This clonotype was detected only a few times. V gene TRBV10-2 combines with J gene TRBJ2-1, with D perhaps matching TRBD1 (5 bases). The CDR3 sequence is 14 residues long. Germline assignment: CDR1 WSHSY and CDR2 SAAADI. The germline V and J ends were trimmed by 2 bases and 10 bases, with 15 bases remaining between them. DNA for the CDR3: TGCGCCAGCAGTGAGGGCAGGGTGAGGATGGAGCAGTTCTTC. Residues: CASSEGRVRMEQFF.

The V call is TRBV24-1, the J call TRBJ2-1; D not resolved. Trimming pared 9 bases from V and 6 bases from J, leaving 5 bases between. CDR3 length: 10 residues. CDR1 and CDR2 (germline): KGHDR, SFDVKD. This chain's CDR3 is CATAANEQFF. The CDR3 DNA is TGTGCCACCGCCGCCAATGAGCAGTTCTTC.

This clonotype was counted between two and nine times. This chain's CDR3 is CSARGTFGGIQYF. The CDR3 nucleotides are TGCAGTGCTAGAGGTACCTTCGGGGGCATTCAGTACTTC. The rearrangement uses TRBV20-1 and TRBJ2-4; TRBD2 might be the D (6 bases). V was trimmed by 1 base and J by 9 bases, leaving 13 bases between them. Per the germline V gene, CDR1 is DFQATT and CDR2 is SNEGSKA (reference sequence). This CDR3 is 13 amino acids long.

The chain recombines TRBV6-5 with TRBJ1-1; the D gene is possibly TRBD1 (6 bases). The CDR3 runs 14 residues. Per the germline V gene, CDR1 is MNHEY and CDR2 is SVGAGI. The V gene lost 6 bases and the J gene lost 4 bases, with 15 bases spanning the gap. In DNA, the CDR3 is TGTGCCAGCAGGCCTCCCGGGGGGCCCACTGAAGCTTTCTTT. It specifies CASRPPGGPTEAFF.

The chain recombines TRBV6-5 with TRBJ2-3, with 7 positions matching TRBD1. This CDR3 has 15 residues. Germline CDR1 MNHEY, CDR2 SVGAGI. The junction had 7 bases not matched to a gene; V was cut back by 3 bases and J by 4 bases. CDR3 loop: CASSYSDRVPDTQYF. The CDR3 DNA reads as TGTGCCAGCAGTTATTCTGACAGGGTTCCAGATACGCAGTATTTT.

V and J are TRBV5-1 and TRBJ1-4, with 7 bases matching TRBD1. V dropped 0 bases and J dropped 5; count of bases not matched to a gene: 4. The germline CDR1 and CDR2 sequences are SGHRS and YFSETQ. The CDR3 extends over 15 amino acids. The CDR3 region is CASSLDAGGNEKLFF. The CDR3, as DNA: TGCGCCAGCAGCTTGGATGCAGGGGGGAATGAAAAACTGTTTTTT.

V gene TRBV5-1 combines with J gene TRBJ2-1; D might be TRBD1 (6 bases). The V gene lost 3 bases and the J gene lost 2 bases, with 9 bases spanning the gap. The germline CDR1 and CDR2 sequences are SGHRS and YFSETQ. The CDR3 covers 14 residues. The CDR3: CASSSRTAYNEQFF. The CDR3 DNA reads as TGCGCCAGCAGCTCGCGGACAGCCTACAATGAGCAGTTCTTC.